What follows are 32 T cell receptor beta chains derived from one specimen sequenced in a study of monozygotic twins with inflammatory bowel disease. TCRdb re-called the 5' RACE reads; one entry per CDR3 protein, DNA not given. This table holds approximately 340,000 distinct CDR3 sequences. The sequencing input was blood. The receptors here all came from a human donor with ulcerative colitis or Crohn's disease, or a healthy co-twin of an affected twin (not recorded which).

V gene TRBV20-1 combines with J gene TRBJ2-1; TCRdb calls TRBD1, which cannot be checked without DNA. The CDR3 covers 11 residues. Germline V lookup: CDR1 DFQATT, CDR2 SNEGSKA (reference sequence). CDR3 loop: CSASGGGEQFF.

The chain carries TRBV12-3 or TRBV12-4 and TRBJ2-1; TCRdb returns TRBD2, unconfirmable since there is no DNA. The CDR3 has 16 amino acids. This chain's CDR3 is CASSSVTLLKTNEQFF.

The chain is built from TRBV12-3 or TRBV12-4 and TRBJ1-5; TCRdb calls TRBD1, which cannot be checked without DNA. There are 13 residues in the CDR3. CDR3 amino acids: CASTQQGYQPQHF.

The chain employs TRBV6-1 and TRBJ2-5; the TCRdb call, TRBD1, lacks DNA for checking. The CDR3 is 14 amino acids. Germline CDR1 and CDR2: MNHNS and SASEGT. CDR3 sequence: CASRDRGYQETQYF.

CDR3 sequence: CASSLMVGLEQYF. The chain links TRBV7-3 to TRBJ2-7; TCRdb returns TRBD2, unconfirmable since there is no DNA. This CDR3 has 13 amino acids. The germline CDR1 and CDR2 sequences are SGHTA and FQGTGA.

V gene TRBV6-5 combines with J gene TRBJ2-1; absent DNA, TCRdb's TRBD1 call cannot be checked. The CDR3 extends over 12 amino acids. Germline V lookup: CDR1 MNHEY, CDR2 SVGAGI. This chain's CDR3 is CASSYERAEQFF.

The chain employs TRBV7-2 and TRBJ1-1; TCRdb's D call of TRBD1 is untestable without DNA. The CDR3 has 15 residues. Germline values: CDR1 SGHTA, CDR2 FQGNSA. The CDR3 region is CASSLSGGTETEAFF.

The rearrangement links TRBV20-1 to TRBJ1-6. The CDR3 is made up of 14 amino acids. The germline CDR1 and CDR2 sequences are DFQATT and SNEGSKA (reference sequence). The CDR3 sequence: CSSSRQAYNSPLHF.

The CDR3 protein is CSARAYSGSSYNEQFF. The chain joins TRBV20-1 to TRBJ2-1; TCRdb's D call of TRBD2 is untestable without DNA. Germline CDR1 reads DFQATT; CDR2 reads SNEGSKA (reference sequence). The length of the CDR3 is 16 residues.

The chain carries TRBV29-1 and TRBJ1-2; TCRdb outputs TRBD1, but without DNA this stays unchecked. Germline loops: CDR1 SQVTM, CDR2 ANQGSEA. This CDR3 region has 14 residues. CDR3: CSVEPTGTDYGYTF.

The chain links TRBV30 to TRBJ2-1; without DNA, the TCRdb call of TRBD2 cannot be checked. The CDR3 totals 15 residues. The V gene's germline CDR1 is GTSNPN and CDR2 SVGIG (reference sequence). CDR3 in amino acids: CAWRKAVERLDEQFF.

The rearrangement uses TRBV25-1 and TRBJ1-2. The CDR3 contains 15 residues. The V gene's germline CDR1 is MGHDK and CDR2 SYGVNS. The CDR3 sequence is CASSESYRNAYGYTF.

The CDR3: CASSEGPGTGQETQYF. The chain recombines TRBV6-1 with TRBJ2-5; the TCRdb call, TRBD1, lacks DNA for checking. CDR1 is MNHNS, CDR2 SASEGT, per germline. The CDR3 is 16 residues long.

This rearrangement joins TRBV20-1 to TRBJ2-5. Germline CDR1 is DFQATT and CDR2 is SNEGSKA (reference sequence). CDR3 length: 13 residues. The CDR3 loop is CSARARLSETQYF.

The chain combines TRBV5-1 with TRBJ1-5; the TCRdb call, TRBD1, lacks DNA for checking. The CDR3 is 15 amino acids. Germline V gives CDR1 SGHRS, CDR2 YFSETQ. CDR3 residues: CASSLGGGKNQPQHF.

This chain links TRBV20-1 with TRBJ2-4; TCRdb picks TRBD2, but there is no DNA to check that call. Germline V gene sequence: CDR1 DFQATT, CDR2 SNEGSKA (reference sequence). The CDR3 is 15 amino acids. CDR3 amino acids: CSAIDRALAKNIQYF.

V is TRBV5-1 and J is TRBJ2-7. The CDR3 contains 14 residues. CDR1 SGHRS and CDR2 YFSETQ come from the germline V gene. The CDR3 spells CASRPRGGSFEQYF.

J is TRBJ2-3 and V is TRBV11-2; TCRdb's assignment of TRBD2 cannot be checked, as there is no DNA. The germline V gene encodes CDR1 SGHAT and CDR2 FQNNGV. CDR3 length equals 17 residues. CDR3 loop: CASSPPRGGLFVDTQYF.

This sequence joins TRBV15 and TRBJ2-5. Per the germline V gene, CDR1 is LNHNV and CDR2 is YYDKDF (reference sequence). The CDR3 is 12 amino acids. The CDR3 here is CATRTDQQTQYF.

The chain has TRBV6-6 and TRBJ1-5. Germline V gives CDR1 MNHNY, CDR2 SVGAGI (reference sequence). The CDR3 loop spans 14 amino acids. This CDR3 is CASATQPKDQPQHF.

The chain is built from TRBV5-6 and TRBJ2-3; TCRdb's D gene call, TRBD2, goes unchecked for lack of DNA. This CDR3 region has 15 residues. Germline V gene sequence: CDR1 SGHDT, CDR2 YYEEEE. This CDR3 reads CASSPQTRSADTQYF.

CDR3 residues: CASSLASLSGANVLTF. The J gene is TRBJ2-6, the V gene TRBV5-1. Germline lookup yields CDR1 SGHRS and CDR2 YFSETQ. The CDR3 consists of 16 residues.

This sequence joins TRBV28 and TRBJ2-7. CDR1 MDHEN and CDR2 SYDVKM come from the germline V gene. CDR3 size: 14 residues. CDR3 region: CASSLIDRSYEQYF.

The chain links TRBV20-1 to TRBJ2-1; TCRdb picks TRBD1, but there is no DNA to check that call. This CDR3 has 15 amino acids. The germline V gene has CDR1 DFQATT and CDR2 SNEGSKA (reference sequence). The CDR3 region is CSAHYRVTLYNEQFF.

The gene calls are TRBV4-3 and TRBJ2-2; no DNA is available, so the TRBD1 call from TCRdb remains unchecked. Germline V gene data show CDR1 as LGHNA and CDR2 as YSLEER. The CDR3 consists of 16 residues. The CDR3 here is CASSQKGQVGTGELFF.

The J gene is TRBJ2-7, the V gene TRBV19; TCRdb proposes TRBD1, but this gene call is untestable without DNA. The CDR3 totals 15 residues. The germline CDR1 and CDR2 sequences are LNHDA and SQIVND (reference sequence). The CDR3 loop reads CASSQGGSATYEQYF.

The chain uses TRBV29-1 and TRBJ1-1. The CDR3 consists of 16 residues. CDR1 is SQVTM, CDR2 ANQGSEA, per germline. CDR3 region: CSVVIRGPPVNTEAFF.

The chain carries TRBV4-3 and TRBJ2-1; TCRdb's assignment of TRBD2 cannot be checked, as there is no DNA. This CDR3 is 13 amino acids long. Germline CDR1 reads LGHNA; CDR2 reads YSLEER. The CDR3 region is CASSPSRDNEQFF.

The rearrangement links TRBV15 to TRBJ2-2. This CDR3 spans 16 amino acids. Germline CDR1 is LNHNV and CDR2 is YYDKDF (reference sequence). CDR3 loop: CATSRDKDLDTGELFF. The full variable domain, rest sourced from reference TRBV15 and TRBJ2-2, is DAMVIQNPRYQVTQFGKPVTLSCSQTLNHNVMYWYQQKSSQAPKLLFHYYDKDFNNEADTPDNFQSRRPNTSFCFLDIRSPGLGDTAMYLCATSRDKDLDTGELFFGEGSRLTVL.

J is TRBJ2-1 and V is TRBV20-1; TCRdb lists TRBD2, though no DNA is available to test this call. The CDR3 loop spans 13 amino acids. The germline V gene has CDR1 DFQATT and CDR2 SNEGSKA (reference sequence). CDR3 region: CSATLGRVDEQFF.

CDR3 residues: CASSDRAAPLFSYGYTF. The chain employs TRBV2 and TRBJ1-2; TCRdb reports TRBD1, a call that lacks DNA to check it against. This CDR3 region has 17 residues. Germline CDR1 reads SNHLY; CDR2 reads FYNNEI.

The chain combines TRBV2 with TRBJ2-3; the TCRdb call, TRBD2, lacks DNA for checking. The CDR3 length is 15 residues. Germline CDR1 SNHLY, CDR2 FYNNEI. This CDR3 reads CASSVVGGSTDTQYF.